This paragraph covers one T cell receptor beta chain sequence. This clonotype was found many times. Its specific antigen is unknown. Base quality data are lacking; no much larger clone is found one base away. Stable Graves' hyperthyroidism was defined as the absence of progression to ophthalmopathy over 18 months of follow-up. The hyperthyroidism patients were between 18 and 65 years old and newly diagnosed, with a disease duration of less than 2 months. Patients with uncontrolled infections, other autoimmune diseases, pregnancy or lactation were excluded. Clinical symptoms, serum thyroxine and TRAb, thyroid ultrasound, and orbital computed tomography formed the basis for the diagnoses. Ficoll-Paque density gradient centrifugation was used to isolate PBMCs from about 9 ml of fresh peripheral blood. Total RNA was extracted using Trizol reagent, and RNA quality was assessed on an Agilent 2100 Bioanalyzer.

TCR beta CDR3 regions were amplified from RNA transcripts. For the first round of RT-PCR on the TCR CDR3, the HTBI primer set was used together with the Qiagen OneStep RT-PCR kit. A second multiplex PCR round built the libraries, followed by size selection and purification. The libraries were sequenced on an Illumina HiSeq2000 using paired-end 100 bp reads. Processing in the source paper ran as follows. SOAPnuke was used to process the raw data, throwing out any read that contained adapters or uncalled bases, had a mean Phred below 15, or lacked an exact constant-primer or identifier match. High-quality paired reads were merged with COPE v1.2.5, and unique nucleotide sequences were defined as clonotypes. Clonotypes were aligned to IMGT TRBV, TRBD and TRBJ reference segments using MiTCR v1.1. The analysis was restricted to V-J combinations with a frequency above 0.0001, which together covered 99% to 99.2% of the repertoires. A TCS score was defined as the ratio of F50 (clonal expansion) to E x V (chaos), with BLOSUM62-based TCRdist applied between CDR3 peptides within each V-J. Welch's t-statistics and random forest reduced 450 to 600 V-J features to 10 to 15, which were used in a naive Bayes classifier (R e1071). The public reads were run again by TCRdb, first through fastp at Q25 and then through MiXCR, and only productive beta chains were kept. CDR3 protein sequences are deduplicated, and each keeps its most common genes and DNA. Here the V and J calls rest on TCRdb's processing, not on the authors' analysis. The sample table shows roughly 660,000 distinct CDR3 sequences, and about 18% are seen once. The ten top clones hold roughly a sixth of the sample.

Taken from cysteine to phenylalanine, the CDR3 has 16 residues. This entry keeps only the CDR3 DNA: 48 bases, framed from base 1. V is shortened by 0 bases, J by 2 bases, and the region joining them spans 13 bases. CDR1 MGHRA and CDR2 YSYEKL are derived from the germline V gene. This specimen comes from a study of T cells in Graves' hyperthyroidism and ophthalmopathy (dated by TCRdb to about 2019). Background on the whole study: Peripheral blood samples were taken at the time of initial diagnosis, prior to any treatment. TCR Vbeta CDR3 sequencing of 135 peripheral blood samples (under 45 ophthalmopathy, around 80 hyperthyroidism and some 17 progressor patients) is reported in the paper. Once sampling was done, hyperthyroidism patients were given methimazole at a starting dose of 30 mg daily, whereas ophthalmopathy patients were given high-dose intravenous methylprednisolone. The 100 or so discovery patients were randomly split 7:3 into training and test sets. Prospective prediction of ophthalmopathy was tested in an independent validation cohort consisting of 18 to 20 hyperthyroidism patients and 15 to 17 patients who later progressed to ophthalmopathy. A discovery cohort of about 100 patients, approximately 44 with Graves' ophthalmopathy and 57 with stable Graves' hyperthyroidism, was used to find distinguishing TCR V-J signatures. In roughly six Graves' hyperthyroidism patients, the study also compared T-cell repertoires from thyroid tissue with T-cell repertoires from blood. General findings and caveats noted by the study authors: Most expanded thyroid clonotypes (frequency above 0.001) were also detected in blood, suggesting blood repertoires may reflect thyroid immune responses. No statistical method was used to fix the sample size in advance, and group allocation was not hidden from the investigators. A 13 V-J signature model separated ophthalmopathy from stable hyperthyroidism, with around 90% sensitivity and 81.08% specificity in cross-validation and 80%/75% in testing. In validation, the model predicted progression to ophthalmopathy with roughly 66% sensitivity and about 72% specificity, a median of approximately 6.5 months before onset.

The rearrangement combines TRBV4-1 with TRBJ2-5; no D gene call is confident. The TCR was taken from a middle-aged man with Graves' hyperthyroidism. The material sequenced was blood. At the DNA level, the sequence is TGCGCCAGCAGCCAAGAAGGCAGGTACTTTCAAGAGACCCAGTACTTC. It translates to CASSQEGRYFQETQYF.